Below are 10 T cell receptor beta chains sequenced from a single sample in a study of graft-versus-host responses after intestinal transplantation. This table comes from immunoSEQ multiplex PCR, and its TCRdb copy is limited to in-frame clones, with some not included. Among over 35,000 clones listed, about 90% were seen once. The starting material was PBMCs, obtained around 43 weeks after intestinal transplant. These TCRs come from a human patient who received an intestinal transplant, so some T cells may come from the graft donor.

This chain joins TRBV11-2 and TRBJ2-7, with 11 bases matching TRBD2. This CDR3 region has 15 residues. From germline, CDR1 is SGHAT and CDR2 FQNNGV. J was trimmed by 2 bases and V by 2 bases; bases with no gene match: 2. This CDR3 reads CASSLSLAGAYEQYF. In DNA form, the CDR3 reads TGTGCCAGCAGCTTATCACTAGCGGGAGCCTACGAGCAGTACTTC.

The chain couples TRBV19 to TRBJ1-5, with D hard to call. CDR3 size: 13 residues. CDR1 is LNHDA, CDR2 SQIVND, per germline (reference sequence). The ends were cut back, 4 bases at V and 2 bases at J, with 6 bases in the middle. The CDR3 region is CASSKTGNQPQHF. In nucleotides, the CDR3 is TGTGCCAGTAGTAAGACGGGCAATCAGCCCCAGCATTTT.

The rearrangement uses TRBV9 and TRBJ2-1; TRBD2 aligns across 8 bases. The CDR3 extends over 16 amino acids. With V trimmed by 4 bases and J by 2 bases, 8 bases remained unmatched. Germline V gene sequence: CDR1 SGDLS, CDR2 YYNGEE. In nucleotides, the CDR3 is TGTGCCAGCAGCACCAAAACTAGCGGAACCTACAATGAGCAGTTCTTC. Its translation: CASSTKTSGTYNEQFF.

This chain uses TRBV6-6 with TRBJ2-7; D is possibly TRBD1 or TRBD2 (5 bases each). This CDR3 region has 13 residues. Germline V gene data show CDR1 as MNHNY and CDR2 as SVGAGI (reference sequence). V shed 6 bases and J shed 4 bases, with 13 bases lying between them. The chain's CDR3 is CASSPGSQYEQYF. Written as DNA, the CDR3 is TGTGCCAGCAGCCCAGGGAGTCAATACGAGCAGTACTTC.

This clone was picked up a small number of times. The gene calls are TRBV6-5 and TRBJ1-3, with D possibly TRBD1 on 5 matching bases. Germline assignment: CDR1 MNHEY and CDR2 SVGAGI. Deletions cut 8 bases from V and 2 bases from J, with 13 bases between. The CDR3 extends over 14 amino acids. The CDR3 DNA is TGTGCCAGCGGATCGGGGGTTACTGGAAACACCATATATTTT. Protein sequence: CASGSGVTGNTIYF.

This clone was seen a single time. The chain employs TRBV28 and TRBJ1-5, with TRBD1 as a possible D gene (6 bases). Germline CDR1 and CDR2: MDHEN and SYDVKM. The CDR3 runs 16 residues. Trimming took off 3 bases at V and 7 bases at J, with 19 bases between the two ends. The CDR3 DNA is TGTGCCAGCAGTTTTATTGGCAGGGGAGAGGGGCAGCCCCAGCATTTT. Protein: CASSFIGRGEGQPQHF. Looking up the rest from reference TRBV28 and TRBJ1-5 gives the full variable domain: DVKVTQSSRYLVKRTGEKVFLECVQDMDHENMFWYRQDPGLGLRLIYFSYDVKMKEKGDIPEGYSVSREKKERFSLILESASTNQTSMYLCASSFIGRGEGQPQHFGDGTRLSIL.

This chain uses TRBV5-1 with TRBJ2-7, with 7 nucleotides matching TRBD1. Germline values: CDR1 SGHRS, CDR2 YFSETQ. The CDR3 is 15 amino acids. V lost 3 bases to trimming and J lost 0 bases; unmatched junction nucleotides: 6. The CDR3 DNA follows: TGCGCCAGCAGCTGGAACCGACAGGGCTCCTACGAGCAGTACTTC. Translation: CASSWNRQGSYEQYF. Together with reference TRBV5-1 and TRBJ2-7, the CDR3 gives the full variable domain: KAGVTQTPRYLIKTRGQQVTLSCSPISGHRSVSWYQQTPGQGLQFLFEYFSETQRNKGNFPGRFSGRQFSNSRSEMNVSTLELGDSALYLCASSWNRQGSYEQYFGPGTRLTVT.

This sequence joins TRBV28 and TRBJ2-5, with D possibly being TRBD1 or TRBD2 (5 bases each). Germline assignment: CDR1 MDHEN and CDR2 SYDVKM. The CDR3 is 15 residues long. V was pared by 3 bases and J by 5 bases, with 16 bases between. The CDR3 protein is CASSFTFGGVETQYF. The DNA of the CDR3 is TGTGCCAGCAGTTTTACCTTTGGGGGTGTTGAGACCCAGTACTTC.

The chain couples TRBV7-2 to TRBJ2-7; D call uncertain. Trimming removed 6 bases at V and 2 bases at J, with 17 bases between. Germline CDR1 reads SGHTA; CDR2 reads FQGNSA. The CDR3 has 15 residues. The CDR3 protein is CASSAQDRFTYEQYF. The CDR3 coding sequence is TGTGCCAGCAGTGCTCAGGACCGGTTCACCTACGAGCAGTACTTC.

This clone was observed a handful of times. The chain joins TRBV18 to TRBJ1-1, with TRBD1 matching over 8 bases. This CDR3 has 16 residues. V dropped 3 bases and J dropped 1; count of bases not matched to a gene: 7. In germline, CDR1 is KGHSH, CDR2 LQKENI. CDR3 bases: TGTGCCAGCTCACCTAGCGACAGGGGCGCGAACACTGAAGCTTTCTTT. Its protein product is CASSPSDRGANTEAFF.